The clone carrying this T cell receptor beta chain was observed once. Its antigen remains unknown. The CDR3 contains 13 residues. Germline V CDR1 and CDR2: MGHRA, YSYEKL. V trimming: 10 bases; J trimming: 1 base; junction bases outside the gene matches: 4. The sample comes from a study of post-analysis software for immune sequencing data. General observations from the study: In multiple sclerosis, normalized Chao1 diversity was significantly below that of controls. With TRBV5-6, TRBV5-1 and TRBV20-1 included, several TRBV segments were more frequent in patients than in controls.

cDNA libraries for TCR beta contained unique molecular identifiers. When 1 to 10 million T cells were used, they gave hundreds of thousands of cDNA molecules. TCRdb called the PCR reads again in MiXCR, with one record for every CDR3 protein. The sample consists of about half a million distinct CDR3 sequences, roughly 45% of them appearing once. The V gene is TRBV4-1, the J gene TRBJ1-1, with 9 bases aligning to TRBD1. The sequencing input was blood. This receptor was obtained from a girl between 5 and 17 years old with multiple sclerosis. This chain's CDR3 is CATQGQGNTEAFF. The DNA of the CDR3 is TGCGCCACCCAGGGACAGGGGAACACTGAAGCTTTCTTT.